This T cell receptor beta chain was captured by sequencing in a study of blood T cell repertoires in COVID-19. Study background: COVID-19 samples, acute and convalescent, were from the United States, Italy and Spain.

The assay was immunoSEQ multiplex PCR, and TCRdb's table has in-frame clones only and misses some. The sample gives approximately 240,000 clones, under 85% of which show up once; around 5.5% is in the top ten. Points on this clone: This sample includes further DNA sequences coding for the same CDR3.

Trimming stripped 10 bases from V and 0 bases from J, with 11 bases between. Germline CDR1 LNHDA, CDR2 SQIVND (reference sequence). The CDR3 has 13 amino acids. Sequenced: peripheral blood. This receptor was obtained from a human donor in a cohort sampled during active COVID-19. This rearrangement joins TRBV19 to TRBJ2-3; perhaps TRBD1 as D (6 bases). For the CDR3, the DNA is TGTGCCACCCGGACAGAGAGCACAGATACGCAGTATTTT. It yields the protein CATRTESTDTQYF.